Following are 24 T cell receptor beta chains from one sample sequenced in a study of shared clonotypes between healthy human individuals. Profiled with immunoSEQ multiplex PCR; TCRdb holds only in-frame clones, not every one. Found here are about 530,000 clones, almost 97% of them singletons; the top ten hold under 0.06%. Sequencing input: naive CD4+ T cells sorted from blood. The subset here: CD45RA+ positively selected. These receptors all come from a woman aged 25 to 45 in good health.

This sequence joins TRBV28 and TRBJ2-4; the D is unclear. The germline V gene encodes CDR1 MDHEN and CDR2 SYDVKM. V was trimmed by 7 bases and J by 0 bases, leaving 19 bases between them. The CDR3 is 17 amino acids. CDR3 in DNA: TGTGCCAGCAACGAGGCGAGCACCCCTCTAGCCAAAAACATTCAGTACTTC. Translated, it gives CASNEASTPLAKNIQYF.

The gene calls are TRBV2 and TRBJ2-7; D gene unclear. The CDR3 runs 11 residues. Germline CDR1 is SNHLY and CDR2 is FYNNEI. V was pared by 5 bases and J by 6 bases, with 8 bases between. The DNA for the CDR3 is TGTGCCAGCAGTTTCTCAACCGAGCAGTACTTC. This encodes CASSFSTEQYF.

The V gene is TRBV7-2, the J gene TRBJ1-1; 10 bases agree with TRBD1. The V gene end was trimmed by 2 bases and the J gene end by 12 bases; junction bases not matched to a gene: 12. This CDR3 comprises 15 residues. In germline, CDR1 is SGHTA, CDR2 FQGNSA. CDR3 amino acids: CASSLQGVGTGVSFF. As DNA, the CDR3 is TGTGCCAGCAGCTTACAAGGGGTGGGGACAGGGGTCTCTTTCTTT.

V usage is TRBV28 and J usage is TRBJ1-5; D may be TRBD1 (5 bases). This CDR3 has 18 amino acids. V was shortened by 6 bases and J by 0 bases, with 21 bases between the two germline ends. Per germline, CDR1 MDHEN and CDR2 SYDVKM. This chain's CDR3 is CASSPPLGQPYSNQPQHF. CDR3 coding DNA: TGTGCCAGCAGCCCCCCCCTAGGACAACCTTATAGCAATCAGCCCCAGCATTTT.

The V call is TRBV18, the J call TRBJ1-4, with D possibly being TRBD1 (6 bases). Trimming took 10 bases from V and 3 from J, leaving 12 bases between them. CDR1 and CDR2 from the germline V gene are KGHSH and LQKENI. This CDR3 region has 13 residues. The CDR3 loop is CATREGANEKLFF. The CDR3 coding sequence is TGTGCCACCCGGGAGGGGGCTAATGAAAAACTGTTTTTT. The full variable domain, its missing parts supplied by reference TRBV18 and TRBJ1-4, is NAGVMQNPRHLVRRRGQEARLRCSPMKGHSHVYWYRQLPEEGLKFMVYLQKENIIDESGMPKERFSAEFPKEGPSILRIQQVVRGDSAAYFCATREGANEKLFFGSGTQLSVL.

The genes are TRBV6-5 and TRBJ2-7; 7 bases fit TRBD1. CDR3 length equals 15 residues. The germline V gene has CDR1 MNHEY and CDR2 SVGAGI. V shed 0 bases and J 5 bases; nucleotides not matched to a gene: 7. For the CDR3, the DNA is TGTGCCAGCAGTTACTCGTACAGGGGTCAGGACGAGCAGTACTTC. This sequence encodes CASSYSYRGQDEQYF.

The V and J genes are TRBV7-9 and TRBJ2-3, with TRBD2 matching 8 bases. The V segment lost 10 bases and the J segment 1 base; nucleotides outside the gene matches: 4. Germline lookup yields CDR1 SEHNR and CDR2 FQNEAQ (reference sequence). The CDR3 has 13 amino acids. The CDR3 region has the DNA TGTGCCATTACTAGCGGAGGCACAGATACGCAGTATTTT. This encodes CAITSGGTDTQYF. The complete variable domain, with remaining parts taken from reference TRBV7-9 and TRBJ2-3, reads DTGVSQNPRHKITKRGQNVTFRCDPISEHNRLYWYRQTLGQGPEFLTYFQNEAQLEKSRLLSDRFSAERPKGSFSTLEIQRTEQGDSAMYLCAITSGGTDTQYFGPGTRLTVL.

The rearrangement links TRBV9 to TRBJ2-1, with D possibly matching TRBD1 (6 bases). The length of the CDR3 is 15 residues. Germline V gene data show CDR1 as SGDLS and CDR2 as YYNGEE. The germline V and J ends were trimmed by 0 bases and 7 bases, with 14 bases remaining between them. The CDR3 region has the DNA TGTGCCAGCAGCGTAGGAATAAACAGGGAAAATGAGCAGTTCTTC. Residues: CASSVGINRENEQFF.

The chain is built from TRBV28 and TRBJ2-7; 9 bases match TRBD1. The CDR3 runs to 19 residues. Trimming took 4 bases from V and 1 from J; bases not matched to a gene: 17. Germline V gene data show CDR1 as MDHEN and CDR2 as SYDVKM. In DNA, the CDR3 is TGTGCCAGCAGTTATATGGGAATGGGGAGACAGGGGGAATCCTACGAGCAGTACTTC. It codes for CASSYMGMGRQGESYEQYF.

This chain's CDR3 is CASSPVGGWDEAFF. CDR3 nucleotides: TGTGCCAGCAGTCCCGTAGGGGGGTGGGATGAAGCTTTCTTT. The chain carries TRBV7-9 and TRBJ1-1; a possible D gene is TRBD1 (6 bases). Germline V gene sequence: CDR1 SEHNR, CDR2 FQNEAQ (reference sequence). The CDR3 length is 14 residues. V lost 6 bases to trimming and J lost 7 bases, with 18 bases between them. Variable domain in full (rest from reference TRBV7-9 and TRBJ1-1): DTGVSQNPRHKITKRGQNVTFRCDPISEHNRLYWYRQTLGQGPEFLTYFQNEAQLEKSRLLSDRFSAERPKGSFSTLEIQRTEQGDSAMYLCASSPVGGWDEAFFGQGTRLTVV.

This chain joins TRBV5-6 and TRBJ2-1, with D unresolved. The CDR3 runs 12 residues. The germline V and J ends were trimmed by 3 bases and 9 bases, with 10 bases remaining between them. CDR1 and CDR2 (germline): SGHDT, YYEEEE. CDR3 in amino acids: CASSYQATEQFF. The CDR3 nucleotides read TGTGCCAGCAGCTACCAAGCGACTGAGCAGTTCTTC.

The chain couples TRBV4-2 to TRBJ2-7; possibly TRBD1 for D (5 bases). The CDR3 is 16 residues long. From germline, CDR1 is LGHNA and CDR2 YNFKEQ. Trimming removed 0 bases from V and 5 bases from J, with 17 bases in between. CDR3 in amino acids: CASSQDLGIGADEQYF. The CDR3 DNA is TGTGCCAGCAGCCAAGATCTAGGGATTGGGGCAGACGAGCAGTACTTC.

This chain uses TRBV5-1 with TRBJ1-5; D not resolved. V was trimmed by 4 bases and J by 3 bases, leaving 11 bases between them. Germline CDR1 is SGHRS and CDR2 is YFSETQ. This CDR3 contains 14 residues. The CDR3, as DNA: TGCGCCAGCAGCCCCGGGATAATCAATCAGCCCCAGCATTTT. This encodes CASSPGIINQPQHF.

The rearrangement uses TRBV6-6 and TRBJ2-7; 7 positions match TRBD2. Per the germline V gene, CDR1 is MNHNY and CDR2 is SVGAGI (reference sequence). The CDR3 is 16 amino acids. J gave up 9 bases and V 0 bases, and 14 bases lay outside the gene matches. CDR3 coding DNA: TGTGCCAGCAGTTACTCCCGGGCTAGCGGAGTACGAGGGCAGTACTTC. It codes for CASSYSRASGVRGQYF.

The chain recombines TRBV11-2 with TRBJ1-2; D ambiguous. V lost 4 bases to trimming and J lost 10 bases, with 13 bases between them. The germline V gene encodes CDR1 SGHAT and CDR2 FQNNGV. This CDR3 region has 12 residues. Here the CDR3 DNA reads TGTGCCAGCAGCTCAGATGGCGTCGACTACACCTTC. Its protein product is CASSSDGVDYTF. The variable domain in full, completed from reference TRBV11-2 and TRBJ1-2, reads EAGVAQSPRYKIIEKRQSVAFWCNPISGHATLYWYQQILGQGPKLLIQFQNNGVVDDSQLPKDRFSAERLKGVDSTLKIQPAKLEDSAVYLCASSSDGVDYTFGSGTRLTVV.

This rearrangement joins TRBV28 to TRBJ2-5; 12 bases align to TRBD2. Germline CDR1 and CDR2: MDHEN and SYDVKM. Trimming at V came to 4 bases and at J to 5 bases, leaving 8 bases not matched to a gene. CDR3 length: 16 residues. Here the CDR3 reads CASSSLGLAGEETQYF. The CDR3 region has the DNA TGTGCCAGCAGTTCCCTGGGACTAGCGGGCGAGGAGACCCAGTACTTC.

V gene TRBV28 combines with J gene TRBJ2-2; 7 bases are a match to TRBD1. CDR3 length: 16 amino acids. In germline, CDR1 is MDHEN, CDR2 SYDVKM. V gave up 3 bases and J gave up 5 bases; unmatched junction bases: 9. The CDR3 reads CASSFSPGGLTGELFF. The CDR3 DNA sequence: TGTGCCAGCAGTTTCTCGCCAGGGGGATTAACCGGGGAGCTGTTTTTT.

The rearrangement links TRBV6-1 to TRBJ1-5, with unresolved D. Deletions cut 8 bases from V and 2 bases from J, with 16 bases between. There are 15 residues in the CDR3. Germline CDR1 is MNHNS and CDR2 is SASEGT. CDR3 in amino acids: CASGKLGVGNQPQHF. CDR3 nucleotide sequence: TGTGCCAGCGGGAAGCTCGGGGTTGGCAATCAGCCCCAGCATTTT.

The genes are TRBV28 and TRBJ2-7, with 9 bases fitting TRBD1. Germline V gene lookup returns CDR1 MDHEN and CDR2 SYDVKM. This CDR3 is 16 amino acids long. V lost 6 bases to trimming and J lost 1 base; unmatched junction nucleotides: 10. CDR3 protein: CASRAFPGQGSYEQYF. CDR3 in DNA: TGTGCCAGCAGGGCTTTTCCGGGACAGGGATCCTACGAGCAGTACTTC.

CDR3 sequence: CASSGLAGGPSKTYEQYF. In DNA, the CDR3 is TGTGCCAGCAGTGGACTAGCGGGAGGGCCTTCGAAGACCTACGAGCAGTACTTC. The rearrangement uses TRBV2 and TRBJ2-7; 14 nucleotides match TRBD2. The trim removed 4 bases at V and 2 bases at J, leaving 10 bases unmatched. The CDR3 has 18 amino acids. Germline lookup yields CDR1 SNHLY and CDR2 FYNNEI. The variable domain in full, completed from reference TRBV2 and TRBJ2-7, reads EPEVTQTPSHQVTQMGQEVILRCVPISNHLYFYWYRQILGQKVEFLVSFYNNEISEKSEIFDDQFSVERPDGSNFTLKIRSTKLEDSAMYFCASSGLAGGPSKTYEQYFGPGTRLTVT.

As DNA, the CDR3 is TGTGCCAGCAGCTTGAGACTAGCGGGAAGTTCAGATACGCAGTATTTT. This encodes CASSLRLAGSSDTQYF. The chain links TRBV7-2 to TRBJ2-3; the match to TRBD2 covers 11 bases. The CDR3 covers 16 residues. After removal of 3 bases from V and 4 bases from J, the junction contained 6 bases not matched to a gene. Per the germline V gene, CDR1 is SGHTA and CDR2 is FQGNSA.

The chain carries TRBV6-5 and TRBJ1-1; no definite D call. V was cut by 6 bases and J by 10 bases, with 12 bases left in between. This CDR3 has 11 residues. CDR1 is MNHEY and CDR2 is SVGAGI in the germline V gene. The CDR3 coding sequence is TGTGCCAGCAGACTTGAAATGAGAGCTTTCTTT. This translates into CASRLEMRAFF.

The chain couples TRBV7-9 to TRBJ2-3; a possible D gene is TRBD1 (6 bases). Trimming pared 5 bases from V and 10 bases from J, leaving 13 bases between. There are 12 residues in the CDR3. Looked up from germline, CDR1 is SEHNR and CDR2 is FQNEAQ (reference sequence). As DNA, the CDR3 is TGTGCCAGCAGCGAACAGGGTGCGGCGCAGTATTTT. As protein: CASSEQGAAQYF.

CDR3 DNA sequence: TGTGCCAGCCCAGGAAAGACCTATGGCTACACCTTC. It is translated as CASPGKTYGYTF. This chain joins TRBV5-4 and TRBJ1-2; unclear D gene. The CDR3 runs to 12 residues. V was pared by 7 bases and J by 4 bases, with 11 bases between. Germline V gives CDR1 SGHNT, CDR2 YYREEE (reference sequence). Complete variable domain (other parts from reference TRBV5-4 and TRBJ1-2): ETGVTQSPTHLIKTRGQQVTLRCSSQSGHNTVSWYQQALGQGPQFIFQYYREEENGRGNFPPRFSGLQFPNYSSELNVNALELDDSALYLCASPGKTYGYTFGSGTRLTVV.